These 3 T cell receptor beta chains were all obtained from the same sample, sequenced in a study of T cell responses to AZD1222 COVID-19 vaccine. Profiled with immunoSEQ multiplex PCR; TCRdb holds only in-frame clones, not every one. The table records some 130,000 clones, roughly 93% of them present only once. The sequencing used peripheral blood, collected 28 days after the second AZD1222 dose. These receptors originate from an adult who received the AZD1222 COVID-19 vaccine.

This rearrangement joins TRBV19 to TRBJ1-4; 11 bases fit TRBD1. The CDR3 has 14 amino acids. The V segment lost 9 bases and the J segment 5 bases; nucleotides outside the gene matches: 5. Germline assignment: CDR1 LNHDA and CDR2 SQIVND (reference sequence). The CDR3 here is CASTDRGRNEKLFF. The DNA for the CDR3 is TGTGCCAGCACGGACAGGGGGCGGAATGAAAAACTGTTTTTT.

The V and J genes are TRBV30 and TRBJ2-2; D not certain. Trimming removed 1 base at V and 0 bases at J, with 9 bases between. Per the germline V gene, CDR1 is GTSNPN and CDR2 is SVGIG (reference sequence). There are 15 residues in the CDR3. The CDR3 loop is CAWSGQVTNTGELFF. The CDR3 region has the DNA TGTGCCTGGAGTGGGCAGGTAACGAACACCGGGGAGCTGTTTTTT.

The table lists this clone with a count of one. The V gene is TRBV28, the J gene TRBJ2-1; TRBD1 might be the D (6 bases). This CDR3 contains 16 residues. CDR1 and CDR2 (germline): MDHEN, SYDVKM. Trimming cost V 2 bases and J 8 bases, with 19 bases left between them. CDR3 nucleotides: TGTGCCAGCAGTTTAGCCCCAGGGGCAGGCGGTCATGAGCAGTTCTTC. As protein: CASSLAPGAGGHEQFF. Combining the CDR3 with reference TRBV28 and TRBJ2-1 gives the whole variable domain DVKVTQSSRYLVKRTGEKVFLECVQDMDHENMFWYRQDPGLGLRLIYFSYDVKMKEKGDIPEGYSVSREKKERFSLILESASTNQTSMYLCASSLAPGAGGHEQFFGPGTRLTVL.